One sample yielded the 10 T cell receptor beta chains listed below, sequenced in a study of monozygotic twins with inflammatory bowel disease. TCRdb re-called the 5' RACE reads and gives one entry per CDR3 protein, without DNA. The sample data list about 150,000 distinct CDR3 sequences. Sequenced input: blood. These receptors all stem from a human donor with ulcerative colitis or Crohn's disease, or a healthy co-twin of an affected twin (not recorded which).

This rearrangement joins TRBV5-1 to TRBJ2-1. Germline V gene sequence: CDR1 SGHRS, CDR2 YFSETQ. The CDR3 is made up of 15 amino acids. The CDR3 protein is CASSYTPSGYNEQFF. The variable domain in full, with the rest retrieved from reference TRBV5-1 and TRBJ2-1, is KAGVTQTPRYLIKTRGQQVTLSCSPISGHRSVSWYQQTPGQGLQFLFEYFSETQRNKGNFPGRFSGRQFSNSRSEMNVSTLELGDSALYLCASSYTPSGYNEQFFGPGTRLTVL.

V gene TRBV20-1 combines with J gene TRBJ2-1. The CDR3 has 17 amino acids. The germline CDR1 and CDR2 sequences are DFQATT and SNEGSKA (reference sequence). This CDR3 is CSAREVKQGVSYNEQFF.

The V gene is TRBV19, the J gene TRBJ1-4; TCRdb's D call, TRBD1, is unchecked because there is no DNA. The CDR3 length is 16 residues. The V gene's germline CDR1 is LNHDA and CDR2 SQIVND (reference sequence). CDR3 loop: CASSPSRGKTNEKLFF.

The CDR3 reads CASSLLVAGAHYNEQFF. The chain combines TRBV5-1 with TRBJ2-1; TCRdb selects TRBD2, and the lack of DNA leaves this call unchecked. This CDR3 comprises 17 residues. From germline, CDR1 is SGHRS and CDR2 YFSETQ.

The rearrangement uses TRBV7-3 and TRBJ1-1; with no DNA, the TCRdb D assignment of TRBD1 cannot be verified. The CDR3 runs 14 residues. The germline V gene encodes CDR1 SGHTA and CDR2 FQGTGA. The CDR3 protein is CASSLNQGGTEAFF.

The V call is TRBV29-1, the J call TRBJ2-5; TCRdb's D call of TRBD1 is untestable without DNA. The length of the CDR3 is 12 residues. CDR1 SQVTM and CDR2 ANQGSEA come from the germline V gene. This CDR3 reads CSFHLGGGDLYF.

V usage is TRBV27 and J usage is TRBJ2-1; TCRdb indicates TRBD2, and absent DNA this call remains unverified. Germline V gene lookup returns CDR1 MNHEY and CDR2 SMNVEV (reference sequence). The CDR3 is made up of 17 amino acids. Here the CDR3 reads CASSIMKASGRGSEQFF.

The chain links TRBV27 to TRBJ1-1; TCRdb lists TRBD1, though no DNA is available to test this call. Looked up from germline, CDR1 is MNHEY and CDR2 is SMNVEV (reference sequence). The CDR3 consists of 14 residues. The CDR3 is CASSTGQGVSQAFF.

The rearrangement joins TRBV7-9 to TRBJ1-1; as DNA is missing, the TRBD1 call by TCRdb cannot be tested. Per germline, CDR1 SEHNR and CDR2 FQNEAQ (reference sequence). The CDR3 length is 13 residues. The CDR3 sequence: CASSFPGNTEAFF.

This chain connects TRBV4-3 to TRBJ1-2. This CDR3 region has 17 residues. The germline V gene encodes CDR1 LGHNA and CDR2 YSLEER. This CDR3 is CASSQDGMRTRVYGYTF.